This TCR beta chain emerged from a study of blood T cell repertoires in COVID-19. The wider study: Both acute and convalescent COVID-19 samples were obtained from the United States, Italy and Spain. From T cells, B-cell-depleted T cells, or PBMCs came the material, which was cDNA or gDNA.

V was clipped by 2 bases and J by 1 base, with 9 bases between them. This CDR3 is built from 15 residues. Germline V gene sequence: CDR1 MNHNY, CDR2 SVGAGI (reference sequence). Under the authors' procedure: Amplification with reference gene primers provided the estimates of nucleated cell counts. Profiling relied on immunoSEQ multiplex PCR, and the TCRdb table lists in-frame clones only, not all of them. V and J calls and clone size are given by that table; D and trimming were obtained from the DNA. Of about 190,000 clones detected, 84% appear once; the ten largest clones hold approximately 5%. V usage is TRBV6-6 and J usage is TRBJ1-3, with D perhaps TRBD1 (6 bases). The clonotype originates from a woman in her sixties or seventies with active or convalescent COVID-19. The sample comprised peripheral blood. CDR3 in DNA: TGTGCCAGCAGTTACGTGACAGGATCTGGAAACACCATATATTTT. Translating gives CASSYVTGSGNTIYF.